Each of the 3 T cell receptor beta chains below was sequenced from the same sample in a study of T cell changes during pregnancy in multiple sclerosis. Using immunoSEQ multiplex PCR, the repertoire was profiled, and TCRdb retains in-frame clones only, with some absent. The sample has tens of thousands of clones, about 92% seen once. Specimen: peripheral blood, collected in the third trimester of pregnancy. These TCRs come from a female donor in good health, enrolled as a control in a pregnancy study.

The chain couples TRBV9 to TRBJ2-1, with 8 bases identical to TRBD2. The CDR3 length is 19 residues. Germline V lookup: CDR1 SGDLS, CDR2 YYNGEE. V lost 0 bases, J lost 0 bases, and 11 bases stayed unmatched. The CDR3 sequence is CASSVGGTASGSSYNEQFF. The CDR3 DNA reads TGTGCCAGCAGCGTAGGAGGAACGGCGAGCGGGAGCTCCTACAATGAGCAGTTCTTC.

J is TRBJ2-1 and V is TRBV11-1, with TRBD2 matching 9 bases. The J segment lost 13 bases and the V segment lost 5 bases, leaving 9 bases of the junction unmatched. The CDR3 totals 13 residues. Germline V lookup: CDR1 SGHAT, CDR2 FQDESV (reference sequence). The CDR3: CASSRRTSEHQFF. The CDR3 coding sequence is TGTGCCAGCAGCCGACGGACTAGCGAACACCAGTTCTTC.

In this sample, this clone turned up once. The chain employs TRBV7-6 and TRBJ2-5, with D maybe TRBD1 (6 bases). The CDR3 extends over 17 amino acids. V gave up 0 bases and J gave up 7 bases, with 21 bases separating them. CDR1 is SGHVS and CDR2 is FNYEAQ in the germline V gene. In DNA form, the CDR3 reads TGTGCCAGCAGCTTAGCTTGGACAGAGGTCTCCAAAAGGACCCAGTACTTC. This encodes CASSLAWTEVSKRTQYF.